A selection of T cell receptor beta chains follows, all from one sample in a study of blood T cell repertoires in COVID-19. Sequencing was performed with immunoSEQ multiplex PCR; in TCRdb, only in-frame clones are kept and a portion is missing. This sample has more than 100,000 clones, with roughly 84% found just once. The sample comprised PBMCs or T cells enriched from blood (not recorded which). These receptors all stem from a woman in her 30s who had recovered from COVID-19. Both conserved end residues are part of each CDR3. A D gene is named only where the DNA matches it firmly. The listing skips clone size in some rows; elsewhere it reads once, few, many or a size class.

TRBV12-3/TRBV12-4	NA	NA	TRBJ1-2	CASSLTIRGYTF	TGTGCCAGCAGTTTGACAATTCGAGGCTACACCTTC
TRBV7-6	NA	few	TRBJ2-5	CASSLGGVYQETQYF	TGTGCCAGCAGTTTAGGGGGGGTGTACCAAGAGACCCAGTACTTC
TRBV9	TRBD1	NA	TRBJ2-3	CASSPRTGSTDTQYF	TGTGCCAGCAGCCCGCGGACAGGGTCCACAGATACGCAGTATTTT
TRBV18	NA	NA	TRBJ2-1	CASSLGTDDEQFF	TGTGCCAGCTCACTCGGGACTGACGATGAGCAGTTCTTC
TRBV9	TRBD1	NA	TRBJ1-1	CASSAGTDGKTEAFF	TGTGCCAGCAGCGCCGGGACAGATGGGAAAACTGAAGCTTTCTTT
TRBV28	NA	once	TRBJ2-5	CASSSLARETQYF	TGTGCCAGCAGTTCACTAGCAAGGGAGACCCAGTACTTC
TRBV19	NA	NA	TRBJ1-5	CASTGGGGRHQPQHF	TGTGCCAGTACGGGGGGAGGGGGTCGGCATCAGCCCCAGCATTTT
TRBV5-6	NA	NA	TRBJ1-4	CASSHSRDYEKLFF	TGTGCCAGCAGCCATAGCAGGGATTATGAAAAACTGTTTTTT
TRBV11-2	NA	NA	TRBJ2-5	CASSLRDYQETQYF	TGTGCCAGCAGCTTGCGGGACTACCAAGAGACCCAGTACTTC
TRBV5-1	NA	NA	TRBJ1-2	CASSTDRRDGYGYTF	TGCGCCAGCAGCACCGACAGGCGTGACGGGTATGGCTACACCTTC
TRBV5-1	NA	NA	TRBJ2-7	CASSSDPGSPYEQYF	TGCGCCAGCAGCTCCGACCCCGGGAGCCCTTACGAGCAGTACTTC
TRBV11-2	TRBD2	NA	TRBJ2-5	CASSPGGRTQYF	TGTGCCAGCAGCCCGGGAGGAAGGACCCAGTACTTC
TRBV27	TRBD2	few	TRBJ2-4	CASSLSAGVGDIQYF	TGTGCCAGCAGTTTATCGGCGGGAGTTGGGGACATTCAGTACTTC
TRBV7-7	NA	NA	TRBJ2-7	CAPYPVGPPSSYEQYF	TGTGCTCCCTACCCGGTGGGGCCACCTTCCTCCTACGAGCAGTACTTC
TRBV14	TRBD2	many	TRBJ2-7	CASSQRAGGPHEQYF	TGTGCCAGCAGCCAAAGAGCGGGAGGGCCCCACGAGCAGTACTTC
TRBV19	NA	NA	TRBJ2-2	CASSRDSADTGELFF	TGTGCCAGTAGCCGTGACAGCGCAGACACCGGGGAGCTGTTTTTT
TRBV7-3	TRBD1	NA	TRBJ1-2	CASSPTGANGYTF	TGTGCCAGCAGCCCCACAGGGGCGAATGGCTACACCTTC
TRBV9	TRBD2	NA	TRBJ2-1	CASSVGGTTYNEQFF	TGTGCCAGCAGCGTAGGCGGGACTACCTACAATGAGCAGTTCTTC
TRBV10-2	TRBD2	few	TRBJ2-5	CASSSSGLAGGSQYF	TGCGCCAGCAGTAGCTCCGGACTAGCGGGAGGGTCCCAGTACTTC
TRBV3-1/TRBV3-2	NA	NA	TRBJ1-5	CASSQDAGNQPQHF	TGTGCCAGCAGCCAAGATGCGGGGAATCAGCCCCAGCATTTT
TRBV4-1	NA	few	TRBJ2-1	CASSHGGPGSTDNEQFF	TGCGCCAGCAGCCACGGGGGGCCAGGTTCGACCGACAATGAGCAGTTCTTC
TRBV24-1	TRBD1	NA	TRBJ2-1	CATSDPTGTGDNEQFF	TGTGCCACCAGTGACCCCACCGGGACAGGGGACAATGAGCAGTTCTTC
TRBV7-7	TRBD2	NA	TRBJ2-1	CASSSGGSFNEQFF	TGTGCTAGCAGCTCCGGGGGGTCCTTCAATGAGCAGTTCTTC
TRBV5-1	TRBD1	once	TRBJ1-4	CASREGAANEKLFF	TGCGCCAGCAGGGAGGGGGCGGCTAATGAAAAACTGTTTTTT
TRBV11-3	TRBD1	NA	TRBJ1-1	CASSSGGEGTEAFF	TGTGCCAGCAGCTCAGGGGGCGAGGGGACTGAAGCTTTCTTT
TRBV5-1	NA	NA	TRBJ2-7	CASSEQGTRSYEQYF	TGCGCCAGCAGCGAGCAGGGGACCCGATCCTACGAGCAGTACTTC
TRBV7-9	NA	NA	TRBJ1-1	CASSKTQNTEAFF	TGTGCCAGCAGCAAAACACAGAACACTGAAGCTTTCTTT
TRBV7-8	TRBD1	NA	TRBJ1-2	CASSPDRVVGGYTF	TGTGCCAGCAGCCCCGACAGGGTAGTTGGTGGCTACACCTTC
TRBV2	NA	NA	TRBJ1-1	CASQGGGVATEAFF	TGTGCCAGCCAAGGAGGGGGGGTTGCGACTGAAGCTTTCTTT
TRBV7-2	NA	once	TRBJ2-5	CASSLAQMPGETQYF	TGTGCCAGCAGCTTAGCACAGATGCCCGGCGAGACCCAGTACTTC
TRBV7-9	NA	NA	TRBJ1-2	CASSFREGYGYTF	TGTGCCAGCAGTTTTCGGGAGGGGTATGGCTACACCTTC
TRBV28	NA	NA	TRBJ2-3	CASMSGPEGTDTQYF	TGTGCCAGCATGTCAGGTCCTGAGGGAACAGATACGCAGTATTTT
TRBV5-1	NA	NA	TRBJ1-5	CASSLRFRVYNQPQHF	TGCGCCAGCAGCTTGCGTTTCAGGGTTTACAATCAGCCCCAGCATTTT
TRBV27	TRBD1	NA	TRBJ1-4	CASRTGGEKLFF	TGTGCCAGTAGGACAGGGGGTGAAAAACTGTTTTTT
TRBV28	TRBD2	NA	TRBJ2-2	CATRPFGEGRNTGELFF	TGTGCCACCCGACCCTTTGGGGAGGGGCGGAACACCGGGGAGCTGTTTTTT
TRBV11-2	NA	once	TRBJ2-1	CASSHGGARGEQFF	TGTGCCAGCAGTCACGGAGGGGCCCGGGGTGAGCAGTTCTTC